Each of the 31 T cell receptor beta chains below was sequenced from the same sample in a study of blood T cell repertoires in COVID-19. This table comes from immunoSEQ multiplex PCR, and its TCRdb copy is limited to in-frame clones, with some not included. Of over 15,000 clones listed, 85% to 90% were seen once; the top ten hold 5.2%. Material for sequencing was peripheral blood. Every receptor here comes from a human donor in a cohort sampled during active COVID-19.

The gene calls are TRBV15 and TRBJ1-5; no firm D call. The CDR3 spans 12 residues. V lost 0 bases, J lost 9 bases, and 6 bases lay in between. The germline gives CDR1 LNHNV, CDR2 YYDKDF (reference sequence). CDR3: CATSRDRGPQHF. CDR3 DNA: TGTGCCACCAGCAGAGATCGGGGGCCCCAGCATTTT.

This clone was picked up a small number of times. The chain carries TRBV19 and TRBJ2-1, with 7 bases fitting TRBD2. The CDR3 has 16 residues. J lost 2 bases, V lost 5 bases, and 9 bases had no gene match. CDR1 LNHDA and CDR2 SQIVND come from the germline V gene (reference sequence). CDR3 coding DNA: TGTGCCAGTAGTTCCCCGGGACTATCGACCTACAATGAGCAGTTCTTC. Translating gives CASSSPGLSTYNEQFF. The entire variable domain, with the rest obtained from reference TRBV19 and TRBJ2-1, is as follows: DGGITQSPKYLFRKEGQNVTLSCEQNLNHDAMYWYRQDPGQGLRLIYYSQIVNDFQKGDIAEGYSVSREKKESFPLTVTSAQKNPTAFYLCASSSPGLSTYNEQFFGPGTRLTVL.

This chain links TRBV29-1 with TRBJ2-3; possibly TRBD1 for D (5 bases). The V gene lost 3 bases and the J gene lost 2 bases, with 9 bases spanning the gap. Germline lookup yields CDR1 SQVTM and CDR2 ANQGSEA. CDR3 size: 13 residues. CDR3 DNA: TGCAGCGTTGACAGGGCCTACACAGATACGCAGTATTTT. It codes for CSVDRAYTDTQYF.

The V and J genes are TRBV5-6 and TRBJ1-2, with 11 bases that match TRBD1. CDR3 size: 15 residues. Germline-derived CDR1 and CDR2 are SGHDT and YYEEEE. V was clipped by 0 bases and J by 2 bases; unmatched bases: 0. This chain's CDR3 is CASSLGDRGNYGYTF. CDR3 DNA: TGTGCCAGCAGCTTGGGGGACAGGGGGAACTATGGCTACACCTTC.

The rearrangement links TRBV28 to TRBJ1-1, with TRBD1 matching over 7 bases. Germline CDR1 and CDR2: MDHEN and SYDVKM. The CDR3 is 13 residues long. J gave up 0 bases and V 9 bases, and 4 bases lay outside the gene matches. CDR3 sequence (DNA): TGTGCCAGTACAGGGGCGATGAACACTGAAGCTTTCTTT. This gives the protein CASTGAMNTEAFF.

CDR3 protein: CASRRDKGGAEAFF. The CDR3 nucleotides read TGTGCCAGCAGAAGAGACAAGGGAGGCGCTGAAGCTTTCTTT. The chain carries TRBV6-5 and TRBJ1-1; D is ambiguous. Trimming took off 6 bases at V and 6 bases at J, with 17 bases between the two ends. Germline CDR1 and CDR2: MNHEY and SVGAGI. The CDR3 runs 14 residues.

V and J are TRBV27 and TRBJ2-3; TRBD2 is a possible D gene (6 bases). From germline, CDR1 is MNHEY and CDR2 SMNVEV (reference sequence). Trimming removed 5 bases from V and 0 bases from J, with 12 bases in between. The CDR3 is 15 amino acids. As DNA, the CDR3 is TGTGCCAGCAGTCGCCGACTAGGTAGCACAGATACGCAGTATTTT. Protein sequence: CASSRRLGSTDTQYF.

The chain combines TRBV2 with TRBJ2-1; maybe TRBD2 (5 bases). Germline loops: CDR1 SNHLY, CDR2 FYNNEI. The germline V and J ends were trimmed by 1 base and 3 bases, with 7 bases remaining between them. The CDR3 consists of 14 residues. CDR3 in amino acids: CASSEGLSYNEQFF. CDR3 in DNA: TGTGCCAGCAGTGAAGGACTAAGCTACAATGAGCAGTTCTTC.

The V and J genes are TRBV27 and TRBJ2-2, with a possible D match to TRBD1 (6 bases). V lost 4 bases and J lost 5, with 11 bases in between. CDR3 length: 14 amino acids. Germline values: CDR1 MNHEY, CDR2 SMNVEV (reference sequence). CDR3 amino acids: CASSSTGFTGELFF. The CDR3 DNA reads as TGTGCCAGCAGTTCGACAGGTTTTACCGGGGAGCTGTTTTTT.

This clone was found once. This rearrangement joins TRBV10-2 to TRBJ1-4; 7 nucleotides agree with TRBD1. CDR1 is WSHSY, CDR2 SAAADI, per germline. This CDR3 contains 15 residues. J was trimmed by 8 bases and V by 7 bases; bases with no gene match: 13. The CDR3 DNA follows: TGCGCCAGCAACCCAAGACAGGGCACCGGCGAAAAACTGTTTTTT. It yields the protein CASNPRQGTGEKLFF.

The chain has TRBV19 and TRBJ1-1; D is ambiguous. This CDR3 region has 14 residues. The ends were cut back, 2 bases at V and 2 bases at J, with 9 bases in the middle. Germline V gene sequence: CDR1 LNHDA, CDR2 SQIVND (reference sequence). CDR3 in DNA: TGTGCCAGTAGTATATCACGACATAACACTGAAGCTTTCTTT. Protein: CASSISRHNTEAFF.

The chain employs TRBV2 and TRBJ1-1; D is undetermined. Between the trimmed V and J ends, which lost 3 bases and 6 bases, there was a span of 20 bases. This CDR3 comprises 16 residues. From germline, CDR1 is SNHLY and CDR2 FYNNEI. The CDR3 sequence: CASSDGMGRVGAEAFF. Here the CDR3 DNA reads TGTGCCAGCAGTGACGGTATGGGGAGGGTTGGGGCTGAAGCTTTCTTT. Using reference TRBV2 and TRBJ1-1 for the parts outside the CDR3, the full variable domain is EPEVTQTPSHQVTQMGQEVILRCVPISNHLYFYWYRQILGQKVEFLVSFYNNEISEKSEIFDDQFSVERPDGSNFTLKIRSTKLEDSAMYFCASSDGMGRVGAEAFFGQGTRLTVV.

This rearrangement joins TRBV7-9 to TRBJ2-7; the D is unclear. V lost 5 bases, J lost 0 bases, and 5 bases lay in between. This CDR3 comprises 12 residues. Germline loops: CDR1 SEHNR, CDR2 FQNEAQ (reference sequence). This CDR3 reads CASSGPSYEQYF. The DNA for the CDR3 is TGTGCCAGCAGCGGGCCCTCCTACGAGCAGTACTTC.

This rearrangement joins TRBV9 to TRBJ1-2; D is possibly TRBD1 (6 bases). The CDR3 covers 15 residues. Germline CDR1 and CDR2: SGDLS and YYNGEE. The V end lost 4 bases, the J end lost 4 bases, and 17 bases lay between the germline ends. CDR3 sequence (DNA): TGTGCCAGCAGCCCGAATCCCGGGACATCCTATGGCTACACCTTC. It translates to CASSPNPGTSYGYTF.

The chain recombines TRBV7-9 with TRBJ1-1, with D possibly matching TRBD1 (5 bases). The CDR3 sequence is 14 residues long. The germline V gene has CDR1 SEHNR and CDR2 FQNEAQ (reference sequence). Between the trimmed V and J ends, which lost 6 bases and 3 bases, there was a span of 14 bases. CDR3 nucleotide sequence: TGTGCCAGCAGATGGACGGGAGGGGACACTGAAGCTTTCTTT. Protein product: CASRWTGGDTEAFF.

The CDR3 nucleotides read TGTGCCAGCAGCTTGGATGTGACAGGGGGCGAGTTATCCGGCTACACCTTC. This translates into CASSLDVTGGELSGYTF. The chain employs TRBV5-5 and TRBJ1-2, with TRBD1 matching over 10 bases. The CDR3 contains 17 residues. Germline CDR1 and CDR2: SGHKS and YYEKEE (reference sequence). The V segment lost 0 bases and the J segment 8 bases; nucleotides outside the gene matches: 13. Based on the CDR3 plus reference TRBV5-5 and TRBJ1-2, the full variable domain is DAGVTQSPTHLIKTRGQQVTLRCSPISGHKSVSWYQQVLGQGPQFIFQYYEKEERGRGNFPDRFSARQFPNYSSELNVNALLLGDSALYLCASSLDVTGGELSGYTFGSGTRLTVV.

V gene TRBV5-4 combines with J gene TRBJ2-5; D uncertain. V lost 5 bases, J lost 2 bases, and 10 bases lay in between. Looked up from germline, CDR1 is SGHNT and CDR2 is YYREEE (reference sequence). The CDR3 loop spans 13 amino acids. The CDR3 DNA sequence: TGTGCCAGCAGTCATAACTCACAAGAGACCCAGTACTTC. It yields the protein CASSHNSQETQYF.

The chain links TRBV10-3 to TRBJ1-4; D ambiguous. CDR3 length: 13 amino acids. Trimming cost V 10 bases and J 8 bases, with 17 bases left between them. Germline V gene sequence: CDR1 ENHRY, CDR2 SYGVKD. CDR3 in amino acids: CATRRGLGEKLFF. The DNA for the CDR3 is TGTGCCACCCGACGGGGTCTAGGGGAAAAACTGTTTTTT.

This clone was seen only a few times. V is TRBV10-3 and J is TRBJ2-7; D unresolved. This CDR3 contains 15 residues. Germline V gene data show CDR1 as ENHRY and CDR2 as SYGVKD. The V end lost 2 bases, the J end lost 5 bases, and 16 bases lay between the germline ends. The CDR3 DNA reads TGTGCCATCAGTGAGAGCTTGGCGGCGGTACACGAGCAGTACTTC. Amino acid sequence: CAISESLAAVHEQYF.

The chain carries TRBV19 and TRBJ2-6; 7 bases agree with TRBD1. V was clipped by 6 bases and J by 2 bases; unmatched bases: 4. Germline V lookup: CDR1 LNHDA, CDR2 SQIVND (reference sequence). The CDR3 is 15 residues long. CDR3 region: CASSGDRAGANVLTF. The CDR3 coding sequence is TGTGCCAGTAGCGGTGACAGGGCTGGGGCCAACGTCCTGACTTTC.

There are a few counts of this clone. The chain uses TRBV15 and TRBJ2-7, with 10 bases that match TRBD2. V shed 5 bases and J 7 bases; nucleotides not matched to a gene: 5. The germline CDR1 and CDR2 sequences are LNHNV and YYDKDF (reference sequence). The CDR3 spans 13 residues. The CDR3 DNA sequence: TGTGCCACCAGCCCCAGACTAGCGGGTGAGCAGTACTTC. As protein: CATSPRLAGEQYF.

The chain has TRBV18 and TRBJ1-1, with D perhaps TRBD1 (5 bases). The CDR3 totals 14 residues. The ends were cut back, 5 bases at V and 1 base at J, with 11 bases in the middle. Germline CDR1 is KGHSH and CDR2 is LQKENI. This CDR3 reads CASSVLGQNTEAFF. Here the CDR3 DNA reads TGTGCCAGCTCAGTACTGGGGCAGAACACTGAAGCTTTCTTT.

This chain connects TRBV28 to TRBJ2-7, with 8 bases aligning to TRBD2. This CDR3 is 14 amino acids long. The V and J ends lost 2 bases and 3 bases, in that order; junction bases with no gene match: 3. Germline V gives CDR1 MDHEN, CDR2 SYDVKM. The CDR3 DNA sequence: TGTGCCAGCAGTTTAGCGGGAGGCGTCTACGAGCAGTACTTC. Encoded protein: CASSLAGGVYEQYF.

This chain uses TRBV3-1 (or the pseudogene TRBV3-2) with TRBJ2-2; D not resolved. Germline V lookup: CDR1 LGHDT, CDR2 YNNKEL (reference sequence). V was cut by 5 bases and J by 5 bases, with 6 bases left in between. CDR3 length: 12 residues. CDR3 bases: TGTGCCAGCAGCTACCGGACCGGGGAGCTGTTTTTT. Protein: CASSYRTGELFF.

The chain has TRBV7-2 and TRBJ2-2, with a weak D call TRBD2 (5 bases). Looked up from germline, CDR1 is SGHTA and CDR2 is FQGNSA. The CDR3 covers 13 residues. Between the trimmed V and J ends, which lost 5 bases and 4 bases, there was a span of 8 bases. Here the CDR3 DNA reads TGTGCCAGCAGCCCGGACTTCACCGGGGAGCTGTTTTTT. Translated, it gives CASSPDFTGELFF.

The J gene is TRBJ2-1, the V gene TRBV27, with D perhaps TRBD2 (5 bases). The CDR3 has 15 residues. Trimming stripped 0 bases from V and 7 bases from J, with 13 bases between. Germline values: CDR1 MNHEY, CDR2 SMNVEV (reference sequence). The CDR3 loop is CASSLSAGHGNEQFF. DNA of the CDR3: TGTGCCAGCAGTTTATCGGCGGGCCATGGGAATGAGCAGTTCTTC.

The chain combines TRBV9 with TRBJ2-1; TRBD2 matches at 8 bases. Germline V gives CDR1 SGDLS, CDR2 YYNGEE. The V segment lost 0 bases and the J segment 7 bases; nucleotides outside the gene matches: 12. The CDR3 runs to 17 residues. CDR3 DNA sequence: TGTGCCAGCAGCGTAGGCCTCTCCGGGAGGGCGGATAATGAGCAGTTCTTC. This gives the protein CASSVGLSGRADNEQFF.

The CDR3 coding sequence is TGTGCCAGCAGCTCCAAAGCGGGAGGAACGAACACCGGGGAGCTGTTTTTT. Translating gives CASSSKAGGTNTGELFF. The rearrangement uses TRBV7-3 and TRBJ2-2; the match to TRBD2 covers 9 bases. CDR1 SGHTA and CDR2 FQGTGA come from the germline V gene. The CDR3 runs to 17 residues. After removal of 4 bases from V and 0 bases from J, the junction contained 6 bases not matched to a gene.

CDR3 DNA sequence: TGTGCCAGCAGTTTTGGGGGCCCCCCGAGAAGAGGCTACACCTTC. This sequence encodes CASSFGGPPRRGYTF. This chain joins TRBV28 and TRBJ1-2, with D possibly matching TRBD1 (6 bases). The CDR3 contains 15 residues. CDR1 and CDR2 (germline): MDHEN, SYDVKM. Trimming removed 3 bases at V and 8 bases at J, with 19 bases between.

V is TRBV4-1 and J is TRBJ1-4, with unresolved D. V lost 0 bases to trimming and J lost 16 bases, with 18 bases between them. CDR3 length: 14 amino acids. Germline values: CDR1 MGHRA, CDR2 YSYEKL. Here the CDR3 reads CASSQDQGAGRRFF. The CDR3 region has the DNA TGCGCCAGCAGCCAAGATCAAGGTGCTGGGAGGCGGTTTTTT.

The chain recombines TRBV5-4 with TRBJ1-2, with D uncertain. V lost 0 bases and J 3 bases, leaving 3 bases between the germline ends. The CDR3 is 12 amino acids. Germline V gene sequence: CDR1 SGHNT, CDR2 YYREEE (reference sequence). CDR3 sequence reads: CASSLADYGYTF. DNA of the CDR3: TGTGCCAGCAGCTTGGCAGACTATGGCTACACCTTC.